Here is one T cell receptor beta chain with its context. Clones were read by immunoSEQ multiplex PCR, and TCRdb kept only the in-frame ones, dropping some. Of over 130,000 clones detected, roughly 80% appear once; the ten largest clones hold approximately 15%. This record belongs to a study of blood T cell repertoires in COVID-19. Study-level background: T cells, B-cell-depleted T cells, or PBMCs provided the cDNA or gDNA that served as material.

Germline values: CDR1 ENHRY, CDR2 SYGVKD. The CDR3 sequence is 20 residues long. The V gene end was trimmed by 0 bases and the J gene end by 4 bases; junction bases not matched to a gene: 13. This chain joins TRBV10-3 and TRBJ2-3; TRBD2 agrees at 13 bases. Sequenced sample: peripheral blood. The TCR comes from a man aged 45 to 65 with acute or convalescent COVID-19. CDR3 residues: CAISESGLAGATGRSDTQYF. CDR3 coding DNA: TGTGCCATCAGTGAGTCAGGACTAGCGGGGGCGACGGGAAGGTCAGATACGCAGTATTTT.